This entry is about one T cell receptor beta chain. Per the original methods: The authors estimated nucleated cell counts from reference gene primer amplification. Libraries were prepared by immunoSEQ multiplex PCR; TCRdb keeps only in-frame clonotypes and omits some of them. V and J calls plus clone size are reproduced from that table; the DNA served to infer D and trimming. The sample has about 130,000 clones; roughly four fifths are singletons. This sample is drawn from a study of blood T cell repertoires in COVID-19. The CDR3 sequence is 15 residues long. Germline CDR1 and CDR2: SGHNT and YENEEA. The ends were cut back, 5 bases at V and 6 bases at J, with 17 bases in the middle.

The sequenced material came from peripheral blood. The receptor comes from a man younger than 45 with COVID-19, enrolled during active disease. The chain links TRBV11-3 to TRBJ2-1; D is perhaps TRBD2 (6 bases). The CDR3 region is CASSPRGQTSNEQFF. CDR3 DNA sequence: TGTGCCAGCAGCCCAAGAGGGCAGACTAGCAATGAGCAGTTCTTC.